The rows below give T cell receptor beta chains drawn from one sample of a study of cytomegalovirus exposure and HLA in healthy donors. Produced via immunoSEQ multiplex PCR; TCRdb's table is partial and in-frame only. The table lists some 140,000 clones, about 88% of them singletons. The sample consisted of PBMCs. All receptors derive from a man aged 18 to 30 in good health and CMV-seropositive. Both conserved end residues are part of each CDR3. Fields, in order: clone size, CDR3 length, V gene, J gene, D gene, CDR3 DNA, CDR3 protein. The D gene is left open where the match is weak. Only part of the rows carry a size: once, few, many, or a class if the clone is expanded.

abundance: once; len: 13; v_gene: TRBV4-2; j_gene: TRBJ1-3; d_gene: NA; CDR3nt: TGTGCCAGCAGCCAAGCGTCTGGAAACACCATATATTTT; CDR3aa: CASSQASGNTIYF
abundance: NA; len: 14; v_gene: TRBV27; j_gene: TRBJ2-7; d_gene: NA; CDR3nt: TGTGCCAGCAGTTTAGACAGAGATCTCTACGAGCAGTACTTC; CDR3aa: CASSLDRDLYEQYF
abundance: NA; len: 12; v_gene: TRBV6-1; j_gene: TRBJ1-1; d_gene: NA; CDR3nt: TGTGCCAGCCGGGAAACCATAAAGGAAGCTTTCTTT; CDR3aa: CASRETIKEAFF
abundance: NA; len: 12; v_gene: TRBV29-1; j_gene: TRBJ1-2; d_gene: TRBD1; CDR3nt: TGCAGCGTGTCGGGACAGGGGAAAGGCTACACCTTC; CDR3aa: CSVSGQGKGYTF
abundance: NA; len: 13; v_gene: TRBV30; j_gene: TRBJ2-3; d_gene: NA; CDR3nt: TGTGCCTGGAGTGGAGGGTCCACAGATACGCAGTATTTT; CDR3aa: CAWSGGSTDTQYF
abundance: NA; len: 15; v_gene: TRBV28; j_gene: TRBJ2-1; d_gene: TRBD2; CDR3nt: TGTGCCAGCATCCGGGGGGGCCCTCCGAACAATGAGCAGTTCTTC; CDR3aa: CASIRGGPPNNEQFF
abundance: NA; len: 13; v_gene: TRBV5-1; j_gene: TRBJ2-3; d_gene: NA; CDR3nt: TGCGCCAGCAGCTTTCCGCGGGGAGATACGCAGTATTTT; CDR3aa: CASSFPRGDTQYF
abundance: NA; len: 17; v_gene: TRBV5-1; j_gene: TRBJ2-3; d_gene: TRBD1; CDR3nt: TGCGCCAGCAGCTTGTTTACCCTACAGGGGCGCACAGATACGCAGTATTTT; CDR3aa: CASSLFTLQGRTDTQYF
abundance: NA; len: 16; v_gene: TRBV19; j_gene: TRBJ2-1; d_gene: NA; CDR3nt: TGTGCCAGTAGCCGGGTCGGAGGGGTTGATAGGAATGAGCAGTTCTTC; CDR3aa: CASSRVGGVDRNEQFF
abundance: NA; len: 14; v_gene: TRBV6-6; j_gene: TRBJ1-3; d_gene: NA; CDR3nt: NA; CDR3aa: CASSSSGRGNTIYF
abundance: NA; len: 15; v_gene: TRBV19; j_gene: TRBJ1-2; d_gene: NA; CDR3nt: TGTGCCAGTAGTATGTGGCAGGACTTTCCTTATGGCTACACCTTC; CDR3aa: CASSMWQDFPYGYTF
abundance: few; len: 15; v_gene: TRBV11-2; j_gene: TRBJ1-1; d_gene: NA; CDR3nt: TGTGCCAGCAGCTTAGAGGGGGCGCTGAAAGTCGAAGCTTTCTTT; CDR3aa: CASSLEGALKVEAFF
abundance: NA; len: 15; v_gene: TRBV25-1; j_gene: TRBJ2-1; d_gene: NA; CDR3nt: TGTGCCAGCAGTGAAAACAGTAGGAGGTACAATGAGCAGTTCTTC; CDR3aa: CASSENSRRYNEQFF
abundance: NA; len: 13; v_gene: TRBV11-2; j_gene: TRBJ2-7; d_gene: TRBD1; CDR3nt: TGTGCCAGCAGCACGGGACAGGGCTACGAGCAGTACTTC; CDR3aa: CASSTGQGYEQYF
abundance: NA; len: 15; v_gene: TRBV5-1; j_gene: TRBJ1-3; d_gene: NA; CDR3nt: TGCGCCAGCAGCTTGGTTGCGGGAGAAGGAAACACCATATATTTT; CDR3aa: CASSLVAGEGNTIYF
abundance: NA; len: 14; v_gene: TRBV27; j_gene: TRBJ1-6; d_gene: NA; CDR3nt: TGTGCCAGCAGCAGAAGCTCCTATAATTCACCCCTCCACTTT; CDR3aa: CASSRSSYNSPLHF
abundance: NA; len: 14; v_gene: TRBV5-4; j_gene: TRBJ2-5; d_gene: NA; CDR3nt: TGTGCCAGCAGCTTGGCAGGGGCGAGGGAGACCCAGTACTTC; CDR3aa: CASSLAGARETQYF
abundance: NA; len: 12; v_gene: TRBV5-6; j_gene: TRBJ1-2; d_gene: TRBD1; CDR3nt: TGTGCCAGCAGCCCGGGGACAGCTGGCTACACCTTC; CDR3aa: CASSPGTAGYTF
abundance: NA; len: 16; v_gene: TRBV5-4; j_gene: TRBJ2-3; d_gene: TRBD2; CDR3nt: TGTGCCAGCAGCTTCGGGTTACAGCGGGAGCGAGATACGCAGTATTTT; CDR3aa: CASSFGLQRERDTQYF
abundance: NA; len: 15; v_gene: TRBV6-5; j_gene: TRBJ2-6; d_gene: NA; CDR3nt: TGTGCCAGCAGCCTACTTGATTCTGGGGCCAACGTCCTGACTTTC; CDR3aa: CASSLLDSGANVLTF
abundance: NA; len: 16; v_gene: TRBV5-6; j_gene: TRBJ2-1; d_gene: TRBD2; CDR3nt: TGTGCCAGCAGTTTACCCGGGACTAGCGGGAGCGATGAGCAGTTCTTC; CDR3aa: CASSLPGTSGSDEQFF
abundance: NA; len: 13; v_gene: TRBV6-6; j_gene: TRBJ2-1; d_gene: NA; CDR3nt: TGTGCCAGCAGCCCGGAGGTCCAAGGTGAGCAGTTCTTC; CDR3aa: CASSPEVQGEQFF
abundance: once; len: 14; v_gene: TRBV30; j_gene: TRBJ2-7; d_gene: NA; CDR3nt: TGTGCCTGGAGTGTAAAAGCGGCGGGCGGCAAGCCGTACTTC; CDR3aa: CAWSVKAAGGKPYF
abundance: once; len: 14; v_gene: TRBV10-2; j_gene: TRBJ2-5; d_gene: TRBD2; CDR3nt: TGCGCCAGCGGGAATAGCGGGGACGAAGAGACCCAGTACTTC; CDR3aa: CASGNSGDEETQYF
abundance: NA; len: 14; v_gene: TRBV29-1; j_gene: TRBJ2-1; d_gene: TRBD1; CDR3nt: TGCAGCGTTGTAGGGGACAGGGGGCTAGATGAGCAGTTCTTC; CDR3aa: CSVVGDRGLDEQFF
abundance: NA; len: 15; v_gene: TRBV7-2; j_gene: TRBJ2-1; d_gene: NA; CDR3nt: TGTGCCAGCAGCTTCCGCGGAAGCTCCTACAATGAGCAGTTCTTC; CDR3aa: CASSFRGSSYNEQFF
abundance: few; len: 14; v_gene: TRBV6-5; j_gene: TRBJ2-7; d_gene: NA; CDR3nt: TGTGCCAGCACTCGCGGGGACGGGCACTACGAGCAGTACTTC; CDR3aa: CASTRGDGHYEQYF
abundance: NA; len: 16; v_gene: TRBV2; j_gene: TRBJ2-7; d_gene: NA; CDR3nt: TGTGCCAGCAGGGCCCTTTCGGGACACTTCTCCTACGAGCAGTACTTC; CDR3aa: CASRALSGHFSYEQYF
abundance: NA; len: 15; v_gene: TRBV6-1; j_gene: TRBJ1-3; d_gene: NA; CDR3nt: TGTGCCAGCAGTGAGGACAGACCTCCTGGAAACACCATATATTTT; CDR3aa: CASSEDRPPGNTIYF
abundance: NA; len: 15; v_gene: TRBV6-6; j_gene: TRBJ1-1; d_gene: TRBD1; CDR3nt: TGTGCCAGCAGTCCCCTGGACAGGGGTTCAACTGAAGCTTTCTTT; CDR3aa: CASSPLDRGSTEAFF
abundance: once; len: 15; v_gene: TRBV10-2; j_gene: TRBJ2-7; d_gene: TRBD1; CDR3nt: TGCGCCAGCAGTGTTGGACAGGAAAGCTCCTACGAGCAGTACTTC; CDR3aa: CASSVGQESSYEQYF
abundance: NA; len: 17; v_gene: TRBV7-2; j_gene: TRBJ2-2; d_gene: TRBD2; CDR3nt: TGTGCCAGCAGCTTTCCTATAGCGGGAGTAAGGACCGGGGAGCTGTTTTTT; CDR3aa: CASSFPIAGVRTGELFF
abundance: NA; len: 14; v_gene: TRBV6-1; j_gene: TRBJ1-4; d_gene: NA; CDR3nt: TGTGCCAGCAGATTACGCGCGGGGAATGAAAAACTGTTTTTT; CDR3aa: CASRLRAGNEKLFF
abundance: NA; len: 12; v_gene: TRBV7-9; j_gene: TRBJ2-3; d_gene: TRBD1; CDR3nt: TGTGCCAGCAGCGCGGGACAGGTTCAGGAGTATTTT; CDR3aa: CASSAGQVQEYF
abundance: NA; len: 14; v_gene: TRBV5-1; j_gene: TRBJ2-7; d_gene: NA; CDR3nt: TGCGCCAGCAGCTTGTCTAGGAGCTCCTACGAGCAGTACTTC; CDR3aa: CASSLSRSSYEQYF
abundance: NA; len: 14; v_gene: TRBV5-1; j_gene: TRBJ2-7; d_gene: TRBD1; CDR3nt: TGCGCCAGCAGCTTCCGGGACAGGGGCGGCGAGCAGTACTTC; CDR3aa: CASSFRDRGGEQYF
abundance: NA; len: 14; v_gene: TRBV7-8; j_gene: TRBJ2-1; d_gene: NA; CDR3nt: TGTGCCAGCAGCTTAGACAGCTCCTACAATGAGCAGTTCTTC; CDR3aa: CASSLDSSYNEQFF
abundance: few; len: 16; v_gene: TRBV11-3; j_gene: TRBJ2-1; d_gene: TRBD2; CDR3nt: TGTGCCAGCAGCTTAGGGACTAGCGGGAAAGGGGGGGAACAGTTCTTC; CDR3aa: CASSLGTSGKGGEQFF
abundance: NA; len: 12; v_gene: TRBV19; j_gene: TRBJ2-7; d_gene: TRBD1; CDR3nt: TGTGCCATCGGGACAGGGTCGAACGAGCAGTACTTC; CDR3aa: CAIGTGSNEQYF
abundance: NA; len: 15; v_gene: TRBV7-3; j_gene: TRBJ2-7; d_gene: TRBD1; CDR3nt: TGTGCCAGCAGCCCGTCACAGGGGGTCCTCTACGAGCAGTACTTC; CDR3aa: CASSPSQGVLYEQYF
abundance: once; len: 15; v_gene: TRBV7-9; j_gene: TRBJ2-3; d_gene: NA; CDR3nt: TGTGCCAGCAGCGGCCGGGACACCTACACAGATACGCAGTATTTT; CDR3aa: CASSGRDTYTDTQYF
abundance: few; len: 14; v_gene: TRBV21-1; j_gene: TRBJ2-3; d_gene: NA; CDR3nt: TGTGCCAGCAGCAAAAGGGACTCTAAGGATACGCAGTATTTT; CDR3aa: CASSKRDSKDTQYF
abundance: NA; len: 15; v_gene: TRBV15; j_gene: TRBJ2-1; d_gene: NA; CDR3nt: TGTGCCACCAGCAGAGACCACAGTCCAAACAATGAGCAGTTCTTC; CDR3aa: CATSRDHSPNNEQFF
abundance: once; len: 18; v_gene: TRBV11-2; j_gene: TRBJ2-3; d_gene: NA; CDR3nt: TGTGCCAGCAGCTTTTACGGTCGTCGAAGCTCGGGCACAGATACGCAGTATTTT; CDR3aa: CASSFYGRRSSGTDTQYF
abundance: NA; len: 13; v_gene: TRBV10-2; j_gene: TRBJ1-1; d_gene: NA; CDR3nt: TGCGCCAGCACTGGACAGCCGAACACTGAAGCTTTCTTT; CDR3aa: CASTGQPNTEAFF
abundance: NA; len: 12; v_gene: TRBV9; j_gene: TRBJ2-3; d_gene: NA; CDR3nt: TGTGCCAGCAGCACGGGGGTGGATACGCAGTATTTT; CDR3aa: CASSTGVDTQYF
abundance: NA; len: 15; v_gene: TRBV5-6; j_gene: TRBJ2-7; d_gene: TRBD2; CDR3nt: TGTGCCAGCAGCGCACTGGGCGGGGGGATCGACGAGCAGTACTTC; CDR3aa: CASSALGGGIDEQYF
abundance: once; len: 13; v_gene: TRBV5-5; j_gene: TRBJ2-5; d_gene: NA; CDR3nt: TGTGCCAGCAGCTTTGGACAAGTAGAGACCCAGTACTTC; CDR3aa: CASSFGQVETQYF